The clone carrying this T cell receptor (beta chain) appeared once. This table comes from immunoSEQ multiplex PCR, and its TCRdb copy is limited to in-frame clones, with some not included. The top ten clones hold about 0.13% of a sample with roughly 2 million clones, over 85% of them seen once. The data are from a study of shared clonotypes between healthy human individuals. The sample consisted of naive CD4+ T cells sorted from blood. Noted subset: CD45RA+ positively selected. The receptor was derived from a man aged 18 to 29 in good health.

The CDR3, as DNA: TGTGCCAGCAAGGACAGGGCGAGGACTGAAGCTTTCTTT. Protein sequence: CASKDRARTEAFF. The chain carries TRBV28 and TRBJ1-1, with 8 bases fitting TRBD1. The trim removed 7 bases at V and 5 bases at J, leaving 6 bases unmatched. Germline lookup yields CDR1 MDHEN and CDR2 SYDVKM. This CDR3 region has 13 residues.